Shown below are 18 T cell receptor beta chains from a single sample sequenced in a study of cytomegalovirus exposure and HLA in healthy donors. 60 Vbeta and 13 Jbeta primers were used in PCR. The protocol was immunoSEQ multiplex PCR, while the TCRdb copy is restricted to in-frame clones and leaves out a portion. The table has 120,000 to 150,000 clones, under 85% seen once. Sequenced sample: PBMCs. The source is a woman aged 40 to 50 in good health and CMV-seropositive.

The chain combines TRBV7-2 with TRBJ1-5, with D possibly matching TRBD1 (6 bases). The V gene's germline CDR1 is SGHTA and CDR2 FQGNSA. V was clipped by 5 bases and J by 3 bases, with 14 bases between them. CDR3 size: 15 residues. As DNA, the CDR3 is TGTGCCAGCAGCCGCCGGGACAACTACAATCAGCCCCAGCATTTT. This sequence encodes CASSRRDNYNQPQHF.

The sample holds a few counts of this clone. In DNA form, the CDR3 reads TGTGCCAGCAGCTTGGCAGGGGGCGCTTCAGAGACCCAGTACTTC. The encoded protein is CASSLAGGASETQYF. The rearrangement joins TRBV7-9 to TRBJ2-5, with 8 positions matching TRBD1. The germline gives CDR1 SEHNR, CDR2 FQNEAQ (reference sequence). With 3 bases clipped from V and 4 bases from J, the junction kept 7 bases outside the gene matches. The CDR3 extends over 15 amino acids.

The chain employs TRBV5-6 and TRBJ1-2, with D perhaps matching TRBD1 (6 bases). V was cut by 4 bases and J by 3 bases, with 13 bases left in between. The CDR3 length is 14 residues. Germline V CDR1 and CDR2: SGHDT, YYEEEE. The CDR3 loop is CASSTIYRDYGYTF. The CDR3 bases are TGTGCCAGCAGCACTATCTACAGGGACTATGGCTACACCTTC.

This chain's CDR3 is CASSQGFRGVETQYF. The CDR3 DNA sequence: TGTGCCAGCAGCCAAGGATTTCGGGGGGTAGAGACCCAGTACTTC. This chain links TRBV14 with TRBJ2-5; 7 bases match TRBD2. This CDR3 contains 15 residues. The V gene end was trimmed by 1 base and the J gene end by 4 bases; junction bases not matched to a gene: 6. Germline assignment: CDR1 SGHDN and CDR2 FVKESK.

CDR3 in DNA: TGCGCCAGCAGCCCCGGGACAGACATTTACTCTGGAAACACCATATATTTT. Translated: CASSPGTDIYSGNTIYF. The chain couples TRBV5-1 to TRBJ1-3, with TRBD1 matching 7 bases. Germline V gene sequence: CDR1 SGHRS, CDR2 YFSETQ. V lost 4 bases and J lost 0; bases outside the gene matches: 10. The CDR3 extends over 17 amino acids.

The genes are TRBV6-5 and TRBJ1-2; TRBD1 aligns across 9 bases. CDR3 length: 12 amino acids. Trimming removed 7 bases from V and 7 bases from J; junction bases left unmatched: 4. Per the germline V gene, CDR1 is MNHEY and CDR2 is SVGAGI. Written as DNA, the CDR3 is TGTGCCAGCAAACAGGGGGCTGCTGGCTACACCTTC. Translated, it gives CASKQGAAGYTF.

The rearrangement links TRBV2 to TRBJ1-5; D call uncertain. Germline CDR1 SNHLY, CDR2 FYNNEI. The CDR3 is 15 amino acids. Trimming stripped 7 bases from V and 0 bases from J, with 13 bases between. The CDR3 region has the DNA TGTGCCAGCAAGTACAGCCGATTTAGCAATCAGCCCCAGCATTTT. Amino acids: CASKYSRFSNQPQHF.

The CDR3 protein is CASSGYTTGNTIYF. In DNA form, the CDR3 reads TGCGCCAGCAGCGGGTATACTACTGGAAACACCATATATTTT. The chain recombines TRBV5-1 with TRBJ1-3; D is undetermined. Trimming stripped 4 bases from V and 2 bases from J, with 10 bases between. Per the germline V gene, CDR1 is SGHRS and CDR2 is YFSETQ. There are 14 residues in the CDR3.

The V and J genes are TRBV6-1 and TRBJ2-2; the D is unclear. From germline, CDR1 is MNHNS and CDR2 SASEGT. CDR3 length equals 13 residues. The germline V and J ends were trimmed by 3 bases and 8 bases, with 10 bases remaining between them. The CDR3 loop reads CASSDPKRGELFF. CDR3 sequence (DNA): TGTGCCAGCAGTGACCCTAAGCGTGGGGAGCTGTTTTTT.

This clone was counted a single time. The J gene is TRBJ2-1, the V gene TRBV5-5, with 11 nucleotides matching TRBD2. The ends lost 4 bases at V and 9 bases at J; junction bases unmatched: 9. The CDR3 length is 15 residues. Germline CDR1 and CDR2: SGHKS and YYEKEE (reference sequence). The CDR3 bases are TGTGCCAGCAGCCCCTTTAGCGGGGGGGCCGTTGAGCAGTTCTTC. Amino acids: CASSPFSGGAVEQFF.

This chain uses TRBV9 with TRBJ2-2; maybe TRBD1 (6 bases). Per germline, CDR1 SGDLS and CDR2 YYNGEE. The CDR3 spans 16 residues. Between the trimmed V and J ends, which lost 0 bases and 4 bases, there was a span of 13 bases. As DNA, the CDR3 is TGTGCCAGCAGCGTAGTCGGCAGGGGATCCACCGGGGAGCTGTTTTTT. The encoded protein is CASSVVGRGSTGELFF. Variable domain in full (rest from reference TRBV9 and TRBJ2-2): DSGVTQTPKHLITATGQRVTLRCSPRSGDLSVYWYQQSLDQGLQFLIQYYNGEERAKGNILERFSAQQFPDLHSELNLSSLELGDSALYFCASSVVGRGSTGELFFGEGSRLTVL.

The V and J genes are TRBV19 and TRBJ1-5; D possibly corresponds to TRBD1 (5 bases). The CDR3 length is 15 residues. V gave up 3 bases and J gave up 1 base, with 10 bases separating them. The germline CDR1 and CDR2 sequences are LNHDA and SQIVND (reference sequence). CDR3 DNA sequence: TGTGCCAGTAGTATCGGCGGGGCGAGCAATCAGCCCCAGCATTTT. This gives the protein CASSIGGASNQPQHF.

The rearrangement links TRBV4-1 to TRBJ2-3; the match to TRBD2 covers 9 bases. Germline V gene lookup returns CDR1 MGHRA and CDR2 YSYEKL. Trimming removed 0 bases from V and 9 bases from J; junction bases left unmatched: 10. The CDR3 extends over 16 amino acids. The CDR3 protein is CASSQESGGPLRTQYF. CDR3 DNA: TGCGCCAGCAGCCAAGAAAGCGGGGGGCCCTTAAGGACGCAGTATTTT.

V gene TRBV6-5 combines with J gene TRBJ2-2; 8 bases line up with TRBD1. With 2 bases clipped from V and 4 bases from J, the junction kept 6 bases outside the gene matches. CDR1 MNHEY and CDR2 SVGAGI come from the germline V gene. The CDR3 is 16 residues long. Written as DNA, the CDR3 is TGTGCCAGCAGTTACGGACAGGGTCACCTCACCGGGGAGCTGTTTTTT. It is translated as CASSYGQGHLTGELFF.

The rearrangement links TRBV5-1 to TRBJ2-7; TRBD1 aligns across 8 bases. V dropped 5 bases and J dropped 6; count of bases not matched to a gene: 13. There are 15 residues in the CDR3. Germline loops: CDR1 SGHRS, CDR2 YFSETQ. The CDR3 loop reads CASRAPGQVISEQYF. CDR3 sequence (DNA): TGCGCCAGCAGAGCCCCGGGACAGGTAATTAGCGAGCAGTACTTC. The entire variable domain, with the rest obtained from reference TRBV5-1 and TRBJ2-7, is as follows: KAGVTQTPRYLIKTRGQQVTLSCSPISGHRSVSWYQQTPGQGLQFLFEYFSETQRNKGNFPGRFSGRQFSNSRSEMNVSTLELGDSALYLCASRAPGQVISEQYFGPGTRLTVT.

The V call is TRBV10-3, the J call TRBJ2-3, with 12 bases fitting TRBD2. This CDR3 is built from 16 residues. Looked up from germline, CDR1 is ENHRY and CDR2 is SYGVKD. V shed 6 bases and J 2 bases; nucleotides not matched to a gene: 6. CDR3 in DNA: TGTGCCATCAGGCCTAGCGGGGGGGCCGACACAGATACGCAGTATTTT. Its translation is CAIRPSGGADTDTQYF.

The chain employs TRBV28 and TRBJ2-2; 9 nucleotides align to TRBD1. CDR3 size: 18 residues. The V gene's germline CDR1 is MDHEN and CDR2 SYDVKM. Trimming at V came to 5 bases and at J to 5 bases, leaving 15 bases not matched to a gene. The CDR3 protein is CASSPPPGTGYATGELFF. DNA for the CDR3: TGTGCCAGCAGTCCTCCCCCCGGGACAGGGTACGCGACCGGGGAGCTGTTTTTT.

V is TRBV2 and J is TRBJ2-3, with 9 positions matching TRBD2. CDR1 and CDR2 from the germline V gene are SNHLY and FYNNEI. The CDR3 spans 15 residues. With V trimmed by 3 bases and J by 5 bases, 6 bases remained unmatched. This CDR3 reads CASSDMGLAQDTQYF. CDR3 sequence (DNA): TGTGCCAGCAGTGATATGGGACTAGCTCAAGATACGCAGTATTTT.